The 31 T cell receptor beta chains below were found in one sample sequenced in a study of T cell responses to AZD1222 COVID-19 vaccine. TCRdb's copy holds only in-frame clones and misses some; the assay was immunoSEQ multiplex PCR. The table lists about 150,000 clones, about nine tenths of them singletons, with 1% to 1.5% in the top ten. The sample consisted of peripheral blood, taken 28 days after the second AZD1222 dose. The receptors shown here come from an adult who received the AZD1222 COVID-19 vaccine.

The V gene is TRBV7-3, the J gene TRBJ2-3; D may be TRBD1 or TRBD2 (6 bases each). This CDR3 is built from 18 residues. Between the trimmed V and J ends, which lost 7 bases and 0 bases, there was a span of 23 bases. Germline values: CDR1 SGHTA, CDR2 FQGTGA. CDR3 nucleotide sequence: TGTGCCAGCAAGAAAGATAGTCGGGGGCCTCGGAGCACAGATACGCAGTATTTT. Amino acids: CASKKDSRGPRSTDTQYF.

This clone has only one observation. The chain links TRBV28 to TRBJ2-7, with 15 bases matching TRBD2. The V gene's germline CDR1 is MDHEN and CDR2 SYDVKM. After removal of 5 bases from V and 4 bases from J, the junction contained 12 bases not matched to a gene. CDR3 length: 18 amino acids. CDR3 region: CASSPVGLAGGTHYEQYF. CDR3 DNA sequence: TGTGCCAGCAGTCCTGTGGGACTAGCGGGAGGAACTCATTACGAGCAGTACTTC. Looking up the rest from reference TRBV28 and TRBJ2-7 gives the full variable domain: DVKVTQSSRYLVKRTGEKVFLECVQDMDHENMFWYRQDPGLGLRLIYFSYDVKMKEKGDIPEGYSVSREKKERFSLILESASTNQTSMYLCASSPVGLAGGTHYEQYFGPGTRLTVT.

The chain joins TRBV7-9 to TRBJ1-1, with TRBD1 matching over 8 bases. Germline V gene sequence: CDR1 SEHNR, CDR2 FQNEAQ (reference sequence). The CDR3 loop spans 15 amino acids. With 6 bases clipped from V and 0 bases from J, the junction kept 6 bases outside the gene matches. The CDR3 DNA sequence: TGTGCCAGCAGACCCGACAGGGGTATGAACACTGAAGCTTTCTTT. Its translation is CASRPDRGMNTEAFF.

The rearrangement uses TRBV6-5 and TRBJ2-7; perhaps TRBD2 as D (5 bases). CDR3 length: 13 amino acids. CDR1 and CDR2 (germline): MNHEY, SVGAGI. V lost 4 bases and J lost 3, with 10 bases in between. The CDR3, as DNA: TGTGCCAGCAGTTCGGGGAACCTCTACGAGCAGTACTTC. It is translated as CASSSGNLYEQYF.

The chain is built from TRBV7-9 and TRBJ2-7, with D possibly being TRBD2 (6 bases). The germline V gene has CDR1 SEHNR and CDR2 FQNEAQ (reference sequence). This CDR3 is 15 amino acids long. Trimming cost V 5 bases and J 0 bases, with 14 bases left between them. CDR3 loop: CASSPPGVLSYEQYF. The CDR3 DNA reads as TGTGCCAGCAGCCCTCCGGGGGTGCTCTCCTACGAGCAGTACTTC.

The chain joins TRBV2 to TRBJ2-5; D remains ambiguous. Trimming removed 5 bases from V and 7 bases from J, with 8 bases in between. This CDR3 comprises 11 residues. Germline V lookup: CDR1 SNHLY, CDR2 FYNNEI. The CDR3 loop is CASSPSSTQYF. The CDR3 nucleotides read TGTGCCAGCAGTCCCTCTTCGACCCAGTACTTC.

CDR3 sequence reads: CASSPTRGTDTQYF. In DNA form, the CDR3 reads TGTGCCAGCAGCCCGACTAGAGGCACAGATACGCAGTATTTT. The rearrangement uses TRBV11-3 and TRBJ2-3, with D tentatively TRBD2 (6 bases). The germline V and J ends were trimmed by 5 bases and 1 base, with 10 bases remaining between them. Germline V gene sequence: CDR1 SGHNT, CDR2 YENEEA. The CDR3 runs 14 residues.

V is TRBV5-8 and J is TRBJ2-5; possibly TRBD1 for D (6 bases). With 4 bases removed from V and 2 bases from J, the gap between germline ends came to 12 bases. The V gene's germline CDR1 is SGHTS and CDR2 YDEGEE. This CDR3 region has 14 residues. The CDR3 loop reads CASSPWTVQETQYF. CDR3 DNA: TGTGCCAGCAGCCCCTGGACAGTTCAAGAGACCCAGTACTTC.

The chain employs TRBV7-9 and TRBJ2-4, with 7 bases lining up with TRBD1. Per germline, CDR1 SEHNR and CDR2 FQNEAQ (reference sequence). CDR3 length: 16 residues. The V segment lost 5 bases and the J segment 0 bases; nucleotides outside the gene matches: 7. The CDR3 sequence is CASSDRDSLAKNIQYF. The DNA of the CDR3 is TGTGCCAGCAGCGACCGGGACAGCCTAGCCAAAAACATTCAGTACTTC.

The rearrangement joins TRBV7-9 to TRBJ2-1; 7 bases are shared with TRBD2. The junction had 7 bases not matched to a gene; V was cut back by 5 bases and J by 6 bases. CDR1 and CDR2 (germline): SEHNR, FQNEAQ (reference sequence). The CDR3 is 14 amino acids. The CDR3 sequence is CASSPLAGVNEQFF. CDR3 sequence (DNA): TGTGCCAGCAGCCCACTGGCGGGAGTCAATGAGCAGTTCTTC.

The rearrangement uses TRBV19 and TRBJ2-2, with 9 bases fitting TRBD2. The CDR3 has 16 residues. J lost 0 bases, V lost 3 bases, and 2 bases had no gene match. Germline loops: CDR1 LNHDA, CDR2 SQIVND (reference sequence). The CDR3 is CASSIAGGTNTGELFF. The CDR3 bases are TGTGCCAGTAGTATCGCGGGAGGGACGAACACCGGGGAGCTGTTTTTT.

The V call is TRBV19, the J call TRBJ2-7; the match to TRBD2 covers 12 bases. Looked up from germline, CDR1 is LNHDA and CDR2 is SQIVND (reference sequence). This CDR3 contains 16 residues. V shed 4 bases, J shed 4 bases, and the junction held 8 bases outside the gene matches. The chain's CDR3 is CASSRRLAGAPYEQYF. The CDR3 nucleotides are TGTGCCAGTAGTAGGAGACTAGCGGGAGCACCTTACGAGCAGTACTTC.

CDR3 nucleotide sequence: TGTGCCAGTAGTATAAACACAGGGGTGGGGTTGGGAAGGTTCTTC. This sequence encodes CASSINTGVGLGRFF. The V call is TRBV19, the J call TRBJ2-1; 7 nucleotides line up with TRBD1. Germline trimming cut 2 bases from V and 15 bases from J; bases unmatched to any gene: 16. Looked up from germline, CDR1 is LNHDA and CDR2 is SQIVND (reference sequence). CDR3 length equals 15 residues. Using reference TRBV19 and TRBJ2-1 for the parts outside the CDR3, the full variable domain is DGGITQSPKYLFRKEGQNVTLSCEQNLNHDAMYWYRQDPGQGLRLIYYSQIVNDFQKGDIAEGYSVSREKKESFPLTVTSAQKNPTAFYLCASSINTGVGLGRFFGPGTRLTVL.

The chain has TRBV6-5 and TRBJ2-1; D uncertain. Germline V CDR1 and CDR2: MNHEY, SVGAGI. Trimming left V 6 bases short and J 8 bases short, with 5 bases between. This CDR3 comprises 10 residues. The CDR3 DNA sequence: TGTGCCAGCAGCCATGATGAGCAGTTCTTC. Translation gives CASSHDEQFF.

This chain connects TRBV5-4 to TRBJ1-1, with D hard to call. This CDR3 is built from 13 residues. V lost 3 bases and J 0 bases, leaving 6 bases between the germline ends. Germline lookup yields CDR1 SGHNT and CDR2 YYREEE (reference sequence). The CDR3 DNA is TGTGCCAGCAGCTCTGTCATGAACACTGAAGCTTTCTTT. Amino acid sequence: CASSSVMNTEAFF.

This sequence joins TRBV5-1 and TRBJ2-7, with D perhaps being TRBD1 or TRBD2 (5 bases each). The CDR3 length is 14 residues. Germline assignment: CDR1 SGHRS and CDR2 YFSETQ. V lost 0 bases and J 4 bases, leaving 11 bases between the germline ends. The CDR3 region is CASSLGGPDYEQYF. The CDR3 DNA sequence: TGCGCCAGCAGCTTGGGGGGACCAGATTACGAGCAGTACTTC.

This chain joins TRBV19 and TRBJ1-1; TRBD1 agrees at 9 bases. V shed 11 bases and J 1 base; nucleotides not matched to a gene: 14. The CDR3 is 16 residues long. The V gene's germline CDR1 is LNHDA and CDR2 SQIVND (reference sequence). Written as DNA, the CDR3 is TGTGCCCCGGGGGGACAGGGCCTTTTTTGGAACACTGAAGCTTTCTTT. It translates to CAPGGQGLFWNTEAFF.

This chain joins TRBV13 and TRBJ2-1, with 7 positions matching TRBD2. Trimming took 4 bases from V and 2 from J; bases not matched to a gene: 11. The germline gives CDR1 PRHDT, CDR2 FYEKMQ (reference sequence). The CDR3 is 17 amino acids. Written as DNA, the CDR3 is TGTGCCAGCAGCTCGGGGGGACCGGGAACCCCCTACAATGAGCAGTTCTTC. Protein: CASSSGGPGTPYNEQFF. The full variable domain, rest sourced from reference TRBV13 and TRBJ2-1, is AAGVIQSPRHLIKEKRETATLKCYPIPRHDTVYWYQQGPGQDPQFLISFYEKMQSDKGSIPDRFSAQQFSDYHSELNMSSLELGDSALYFCASSSGGPGTPYNEQFFGPGTRLTVL.

The rearrangement uses TRBV12-5 and TRBJ2-1, with D maybe TRBD1 (6 bases). The CDR3 runs to 14 residues. Germline V gene sequence: CDR1 LGHNT, CDR2 FRNRAP. The ends were cut back, 1 base at V and 6 bases at J, with 10 bases in the middle. CDR3 DNA: TGTGCTAGTGGTTTGGGGGGGCCAGGCAATGAGCAGTTCTTC. Translation: CASGLGGPGNEQFF.

This clone was counted a single time. The chain links TRBV19 to TRBJ1-5; maybe TRBD1 (6 bases). The CDR3 is made up of 13 amino acids. Trimming left V 9 bases short and J 2 bases short, with 11 bases between. Germline assignment: CDR1 LNHDA and CDR2 SQIVND (reference sequence). CDR3 region: CASRQAGNQPQHF. CDR3 nucleotide sequence: TGTGCCAGCAGACAGGCGGGCAATCAGCCCCAGCATTTT.

The V gene is TRBV7-9, the J gene TRBJ1-2, with D uncertain. CDR1 SEHNR and CDR2 FQNEAQ come from the germline V gene (reference sequence). V was clipped by 2 bases and J by 0 bases, with 13 bases between them. The CDR3 totals 16 residues. CDR3 DNA sequence: TGTGCCAGCAGCTTAATGGGCGGCCGACCTAACTATGGCTACACCTTC. Residues: CASSLMGGRPNYGYTF. Drawing the rest from reference TRBV7-9 and TRBJ1-2, the complete variable domain is DTGVSQNPRHKITKRGQNVTFRCDPISEHNRLYWYRQTLGQGPEFLTYFQNEAQLEKSRLLSDRFSAERPKGSFSTLEIQRTEQGDSAMYLCASSLMGGRPNYGYTFGSGTRLTVV.

Worth noting for this clone: Germline is not matched at one junction end, which may reflect a read error. The gene calls are TRBV7-7 and TRBJ2-5; TRBD1 matches 7 bases. CDR1 SSHAT and CDR2 FNYEAQ come from the germline V gene (reference sequence). CDR3 length: 13 amino acids. DNA of the CDR3: TGTGCTAGCAGCACAGGGGTCCAAGAGACCCAGTACTTC. Amino acids: CASSTGVQETQYF.

This sequence joins TRBV5-6 and TRBJ2-7; D gene uncertain. The CDR3 runs 11 residues. Trimming removed 2 bases at V and 6 bases at J, with 6 bases between. The germline V gene has CDR1 SGHDT and CDR2 YYEEEE. The CDR3 region has the DNA TGTGCCAGCAGCTTCCGTCGCGAGCAGTACTTC. Translation gives CASSFRREQYF.

This chain uses TRBV2 with TRBJ2-1; no clear D. CDR1 and CDR2 from the germline V gene are SNHLY and FYNNEI. The germline V and J ends were trimmed by 3 bases and 5 bases, with 11 bases remaining between them. The CDR3 runs to 14 residues. CDR3: CASSEVVRHNEQFF. The CDR3 nucleotides read TGTGCCAGCAGTGAGGTGGTACGACACAATGAGCAGTTCTTC.

This clone has just a few counts. The J gene is TRBJ2-1, the V gene TRBV5-8, with 7 bases aligning to TRBD1. Germline CDR1 SGHTS, CDR2 YDEGEE. The CDR3 loop spans 13 amino acids. With V trimmed by 4 bases and J by 9 bases, 7 bases remained unmatched. The CDR3 region is CASSKNRGGEQFF. The CDR3 DNA follows: TGTGCCAGCAGCAAAAACAGGGGCGGTGAGCAGTTCTTC.

V and J are TRBV11-3 and TRBJ2-2; D is unclear. Germline assignment: CDR1 SGHNT and CDR2 YENEEA. The CDR3 is 16 amino acids. The ends were cut back, 1 base at V and 3 bases at J, with 12 bases in the middle. CDR3 sequence reads: CASSLGSRTDTGELFF. The CDR3 bases are TGTGCCAGCAGCTTAGGGAGTCGCACCGACACCGGGGAGCTGTTTTTT.

This chain connects TRBV9 to TRBJ2-3, with a possible D match to TRBD2 (6 bases). The CDR3 extends over 14 amino acids. Germline CDR1 reads SGDLS; CDR2 reads YYNGEE. V dropped 7 bases and J dropped 0 bases, with 12 bases sitting between them. CDR3 amino acids: CASESGLSTDTQYF. The DNA of the CDR3 is TGTGCCAGCGAAAGCGGGCTTAGCACAGATACGCAGTATTTT. Variable domain in full (rest from reference TRBV9 and TRBJ2-3): DSGVTQTPKHLITATGQRVTLRCSPRSGDLSVYWYQQSLDQGLQFLIQYYNGEERAKGNILERFSAQQFPDLHSELNLSSLELGDSALYFCASESGLSTDTQYFGPGTRLTVL.

The chain carries TRBV6-5 and TRBJ2-7, with TRBD1 matching 10 bases. The CDR3 runs to 13 residues. Germline CDR1 is MNHEY and CDR2 is SVGAGI. V lost 6 bases and J lost 3; bases outside the gene matches: 2. The CDR3 is CASSWTGGYEQYF. The CDR3 DNA reads TGTGCCAGCAGCTGGACAGGGGGCTACGAGCAGTACTTC.

The chain carries TRBV6-9 and TRBJ1-3; no reliable D call. Germline loops: CDR1 MNHGY, CDR2 SVAAGI. Between the trimmed V and J ends, which lost 6 bases and 0 bases, there was a span of 27 bases. The CDR3 is 20 amino acids. The CDR3 spells CASRFGQPAGLHLSGNTIYF. The CDR3 DNA follows: TGTGCCAGCAGATTTGGGCAGCCGGCCGGGCTTCACCTCTCTGGAAACACCATATATTTT.

CDR3 protein: CASSKSSQPQHF. Here the CDR3 DNA reads TGTGCCAGTAGTAAATCGAGCCAGCCCCAGCATTTT. This chain connects TRBV19 to TRBJ1-5; D is undetermined. The germline V gene encodes CDR1 LNHDA and CDR2 SQIVND (reference sequence). The CDR3 extends over 12 amino acids. V was shortened by 4 bases and J by 7 bases, with 8 bases between the two germline ends.

V usage is TRBV2 and J usage is TRBJ2-7; D not resolved. CDR1 and CDR2 from the germline V gene are SNHLY and FYNNEI. The CDR3 is made up of 13 amino acids. V lost 2 bases, J lost 3 bases, and 8 bases lay in between. CDR3 residues: CASSESLGYEQYF. The CDR3 nucleotides read TGTGCCAGCAGTGAATCGCTGGGCTACGAGCAGTACTTC. The full variable domain, completed using reference TRBV2 and TRBJ2-7, is EPEVTQTPSHQVTQMGQEVILRCVPISNHLYFYWYRQILGQKVEFLVSFYNNEISEKSEIFDDQFSVERPDGSNFTLKIRSTKLEDSAMYFCASSESLGYEQYFGPGTRLTVT.